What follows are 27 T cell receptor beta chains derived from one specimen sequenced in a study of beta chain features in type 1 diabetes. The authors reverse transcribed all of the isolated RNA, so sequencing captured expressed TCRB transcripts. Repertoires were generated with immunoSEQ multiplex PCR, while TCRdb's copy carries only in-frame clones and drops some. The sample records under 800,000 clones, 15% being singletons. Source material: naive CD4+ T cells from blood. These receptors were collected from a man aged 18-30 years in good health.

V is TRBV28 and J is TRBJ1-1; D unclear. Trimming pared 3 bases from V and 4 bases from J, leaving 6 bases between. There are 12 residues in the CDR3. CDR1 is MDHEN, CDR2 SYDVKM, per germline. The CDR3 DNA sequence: TGTGCCAGCAGTTTTTCGGGCACTGAAGCTTTCTTT. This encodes CASSFSGTEAFF.

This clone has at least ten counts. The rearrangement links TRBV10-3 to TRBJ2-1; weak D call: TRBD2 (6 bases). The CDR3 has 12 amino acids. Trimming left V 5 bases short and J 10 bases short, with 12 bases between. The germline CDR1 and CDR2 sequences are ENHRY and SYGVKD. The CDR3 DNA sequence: TGTGCCATCAGTTGGACTATCTGGGAGCAGTTCTTC. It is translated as CAISWTIWEQFF.

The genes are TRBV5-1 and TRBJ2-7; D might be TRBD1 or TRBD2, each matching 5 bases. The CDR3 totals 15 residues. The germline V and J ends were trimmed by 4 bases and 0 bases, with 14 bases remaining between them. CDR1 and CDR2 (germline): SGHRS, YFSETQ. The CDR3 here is CASSQAPGLSYEQYF. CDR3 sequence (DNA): TGCGCCAGCAGCCAGGCCCCGGGGCTCTCCTACGAGCAGTACTTC.

Here the CDR3 DNA reads TGTGCCAGCAGTACTAGCGGGAGTTACACCGGGGAGCTGTTTTTT. Protein product: CASSTSGSYTGELFF. The chain carries TRBV28 and TRBJ2-2; TRBD2 aligns across 11 bases. Unmatched junction bases numbered 2, after V lost 5 bases and J lost 3 bases. This CDR3 comprises 15 residues. From germline, CDR1 is MDHEN and CDR2 SYDVKM.

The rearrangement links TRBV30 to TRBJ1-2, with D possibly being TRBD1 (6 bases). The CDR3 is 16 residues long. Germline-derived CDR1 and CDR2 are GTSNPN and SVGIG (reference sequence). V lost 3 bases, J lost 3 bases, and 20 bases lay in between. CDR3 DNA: TGTGCCTGGAGACCGACCAGGGCAGGGGTTGACTATGGCTACACCTTC. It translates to CAWRPTRAGVDYGYTF.

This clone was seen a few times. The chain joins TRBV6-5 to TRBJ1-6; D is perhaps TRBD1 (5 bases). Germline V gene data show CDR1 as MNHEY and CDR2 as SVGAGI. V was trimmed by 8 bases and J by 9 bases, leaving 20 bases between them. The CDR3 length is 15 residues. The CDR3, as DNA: TGTGCCAGCGGGCGGAAAGGAGGGACGCTTTCACCCCTCCACTTT. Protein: CASGRKGGTLSPLHF.

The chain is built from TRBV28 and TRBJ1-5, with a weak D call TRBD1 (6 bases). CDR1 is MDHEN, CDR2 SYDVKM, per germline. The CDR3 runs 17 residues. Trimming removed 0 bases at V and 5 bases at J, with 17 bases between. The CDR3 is CASSLWDRTGLYQPQHF. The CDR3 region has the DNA TGTGCCAGCAGTTTATGGGACAGAACCGGGCTCTATCAGCCCCAGCATTTT.

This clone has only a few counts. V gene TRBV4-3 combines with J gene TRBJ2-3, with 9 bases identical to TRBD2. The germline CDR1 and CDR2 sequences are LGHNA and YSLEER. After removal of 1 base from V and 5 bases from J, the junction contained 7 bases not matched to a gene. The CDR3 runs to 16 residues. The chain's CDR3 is CASSQGASGKKDTQYF. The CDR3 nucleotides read TGCGCCAGCAGCCAAGGGGCTAGCGGGAAGAAAGATACGCAGTATTTT.

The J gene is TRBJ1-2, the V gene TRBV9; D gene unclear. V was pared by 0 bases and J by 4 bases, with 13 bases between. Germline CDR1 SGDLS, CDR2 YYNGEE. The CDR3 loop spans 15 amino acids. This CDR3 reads CASSVEVSPVYGYTF. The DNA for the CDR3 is TGTGCCAGCAGCGTAGAGGTATCCCCCGTCTATGGCTACACCTTC.

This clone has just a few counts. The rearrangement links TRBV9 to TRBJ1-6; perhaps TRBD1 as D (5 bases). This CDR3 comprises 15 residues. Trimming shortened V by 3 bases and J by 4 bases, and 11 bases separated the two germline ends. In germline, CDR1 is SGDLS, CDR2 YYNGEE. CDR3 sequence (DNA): TGTGCCAGCAGCGAGGGGACGGATTATAATTCACCCCTCCACTTT. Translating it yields CASSEGTDYNSPLHF.

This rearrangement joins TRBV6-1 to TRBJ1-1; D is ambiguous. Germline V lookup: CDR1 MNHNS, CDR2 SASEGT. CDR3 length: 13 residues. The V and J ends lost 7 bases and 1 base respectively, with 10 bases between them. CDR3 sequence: CASTLQRNTEAFF. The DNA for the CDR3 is TGTGCCAGCACCTTACAGCGGAACACTGAAGCTTTCTTT.

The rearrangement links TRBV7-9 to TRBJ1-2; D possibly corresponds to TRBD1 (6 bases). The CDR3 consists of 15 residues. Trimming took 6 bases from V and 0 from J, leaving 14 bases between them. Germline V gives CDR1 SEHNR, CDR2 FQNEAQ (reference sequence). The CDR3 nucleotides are TGTGCCAGCAGATTTACAGGGAAGTCTAACTATGGCTACACCTTC. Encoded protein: CASRFTGKSNYGYTF.

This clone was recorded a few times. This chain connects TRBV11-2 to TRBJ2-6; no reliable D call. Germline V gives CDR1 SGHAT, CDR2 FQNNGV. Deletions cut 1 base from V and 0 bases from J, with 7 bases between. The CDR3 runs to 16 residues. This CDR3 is CASSLVASSGANVLTF. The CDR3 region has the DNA TGTGCCAGCAGCTTAGTGGCCAGCTCTGGGGCCAACGTCCTGACTTTC.

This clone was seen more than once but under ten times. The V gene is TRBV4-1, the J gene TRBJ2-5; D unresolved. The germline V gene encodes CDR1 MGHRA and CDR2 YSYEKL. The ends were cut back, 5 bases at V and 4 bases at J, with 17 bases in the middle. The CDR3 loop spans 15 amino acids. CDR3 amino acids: CASSLTDTLGETQYF. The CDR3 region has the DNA TGCGCCAGCAGCTTAACAGACACCTTGGGAGAGACCCAGTACTTC.

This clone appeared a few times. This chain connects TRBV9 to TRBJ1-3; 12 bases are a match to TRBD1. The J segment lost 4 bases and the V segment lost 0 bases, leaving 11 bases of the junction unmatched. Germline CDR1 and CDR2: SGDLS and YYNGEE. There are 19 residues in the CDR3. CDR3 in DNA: TGTGCCAGCAGCGTAGACCCCCTGGGACAGGGGGCATCAGGAAACACCATATATTTT. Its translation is CASSVDPLGQGASGNTIYF.

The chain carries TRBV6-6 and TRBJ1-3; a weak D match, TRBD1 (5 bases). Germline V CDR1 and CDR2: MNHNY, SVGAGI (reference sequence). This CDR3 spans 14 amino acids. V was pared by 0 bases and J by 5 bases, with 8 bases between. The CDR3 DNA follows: TGTGCCAGCAGTTACTCGGGGGACCGAAACACCATATATTTT. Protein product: CASSYSGDRNTIYF.

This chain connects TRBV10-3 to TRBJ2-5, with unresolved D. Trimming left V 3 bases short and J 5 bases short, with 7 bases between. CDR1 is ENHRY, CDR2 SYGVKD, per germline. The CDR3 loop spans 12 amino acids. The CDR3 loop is CAISDGVETQYF. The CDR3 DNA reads TGTGCCATCAGTGACGGAGTGGAGACCCAGTACTTC.

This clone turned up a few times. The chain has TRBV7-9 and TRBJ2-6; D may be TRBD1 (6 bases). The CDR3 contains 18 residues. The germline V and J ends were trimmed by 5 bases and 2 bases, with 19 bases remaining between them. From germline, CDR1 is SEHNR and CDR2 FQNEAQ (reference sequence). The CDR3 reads CASSPYSFRGPGANVLTF. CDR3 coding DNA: TGTGCCAGCAGCCCTTACTCGTTCAGGGGCCCTGGGGCCAACGTCCTGACTTTC.

The CDR3 protein is CASSLLDRDTGELFF. The CDR3 region has the DNA TGCGCCAGCAGCCTGTTGGACAGGGACACCGGGGAGCTGTTTTTT. This chain uses TRBV4-3 with TRBJ2-2; TRBD1 matches at 8 bases. CDR1 and CDR2 from the germline V gene are LGHNA and YSLEER. Losses at the gene ends were 4 bases for V and 3 bases for J; bases not matched to a gene: 4. The CDR3 has 15 amino acids.

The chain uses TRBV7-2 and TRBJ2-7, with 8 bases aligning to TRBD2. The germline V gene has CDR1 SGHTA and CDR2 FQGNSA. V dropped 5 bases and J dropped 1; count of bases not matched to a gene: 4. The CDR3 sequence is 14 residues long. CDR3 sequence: CASSRVAGSYEQYF. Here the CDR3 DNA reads TGTGCCAGCAGCCGAGTAGCGGGGTCCTACGAGCAGTACTTC.

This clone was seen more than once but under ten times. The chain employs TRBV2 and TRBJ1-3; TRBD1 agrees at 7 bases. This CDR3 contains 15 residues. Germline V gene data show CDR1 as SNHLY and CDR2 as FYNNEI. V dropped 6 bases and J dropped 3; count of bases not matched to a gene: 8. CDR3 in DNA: TGTGCCAGCAGGAAAACAGGGGCAGGTGGAAACACCATATATTTT. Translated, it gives CASRKTGAGGNTIYF.

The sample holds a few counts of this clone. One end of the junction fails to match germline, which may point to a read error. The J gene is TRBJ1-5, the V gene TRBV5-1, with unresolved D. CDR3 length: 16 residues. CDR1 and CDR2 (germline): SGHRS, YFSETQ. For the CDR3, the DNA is TGCGCCAGCAGCCCGGGGAGTACCGGGCTCAATCAACCCCAGCATTTT. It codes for CASSPGSTGLNQPQHF.

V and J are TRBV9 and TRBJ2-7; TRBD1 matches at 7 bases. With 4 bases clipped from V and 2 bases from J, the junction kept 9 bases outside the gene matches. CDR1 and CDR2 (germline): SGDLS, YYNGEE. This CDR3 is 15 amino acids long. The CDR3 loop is CASSPSGQGAYEQYF. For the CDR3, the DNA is TGTGCCAGCAGCCCGAGTGGGCAGGGGGCCTACGAGCAGTACTTC.

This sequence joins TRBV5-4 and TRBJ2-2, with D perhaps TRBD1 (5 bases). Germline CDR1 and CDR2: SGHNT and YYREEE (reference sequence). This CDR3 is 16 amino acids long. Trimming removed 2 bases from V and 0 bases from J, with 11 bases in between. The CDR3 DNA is TGTGCCAGCAGCTTAGAAAGGGGTACGAACACCGGGGAGCTGTTTTTT. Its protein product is CASSLERGTNTGELFF.

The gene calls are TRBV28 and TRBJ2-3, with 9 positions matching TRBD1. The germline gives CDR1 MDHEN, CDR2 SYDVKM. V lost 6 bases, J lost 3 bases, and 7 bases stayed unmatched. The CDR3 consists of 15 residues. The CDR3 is CASSVGTGKTDTQYF. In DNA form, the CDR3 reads TGTGCCAGCAGCGTCGGGACAGGGAAGACAGATACGCAGTATTTT.

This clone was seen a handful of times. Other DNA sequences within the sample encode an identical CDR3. The CDR3, as DNA: TGCAGTGCCCGCCAAGAGACCCAGTACTTC. It yields the protein CSARQETQYF. The V and J genes are TRBV20-1 and TRBJ2-5; D unclear. CDR1 is DFQATT and CDR2 is SNEGSKA in the germline V gene (reference sequence). The CDR3 extends over 10 amino acids. V lost 6 bases and J 1 base, leaving 3 bases between the germline ends.

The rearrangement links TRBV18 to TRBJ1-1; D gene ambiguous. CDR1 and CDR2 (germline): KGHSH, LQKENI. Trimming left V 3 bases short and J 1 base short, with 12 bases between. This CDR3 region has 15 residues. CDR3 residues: CASSPRQVANTEAFF. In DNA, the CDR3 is TGTGCCAGCTCACCTCGGCAGGTGGCGAACACTGAAGCTTTCTTT.